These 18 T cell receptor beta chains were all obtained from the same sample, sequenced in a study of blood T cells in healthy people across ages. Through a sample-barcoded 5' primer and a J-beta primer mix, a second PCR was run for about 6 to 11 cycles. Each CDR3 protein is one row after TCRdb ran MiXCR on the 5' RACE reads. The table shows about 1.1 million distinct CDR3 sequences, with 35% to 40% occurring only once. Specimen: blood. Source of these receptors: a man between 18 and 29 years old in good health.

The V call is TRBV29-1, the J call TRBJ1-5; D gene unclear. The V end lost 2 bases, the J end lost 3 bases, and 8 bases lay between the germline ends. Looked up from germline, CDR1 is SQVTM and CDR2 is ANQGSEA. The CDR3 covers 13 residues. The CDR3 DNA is TGCAGCGTTGAAAACGGGGTCAATCAGCCCCAGCATTTT. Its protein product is CSVENGVNQPQHF.

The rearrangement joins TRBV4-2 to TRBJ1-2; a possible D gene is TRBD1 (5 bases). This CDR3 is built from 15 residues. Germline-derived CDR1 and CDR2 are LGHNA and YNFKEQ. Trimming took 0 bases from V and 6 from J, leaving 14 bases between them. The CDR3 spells CASSQDLGGRDGYTF. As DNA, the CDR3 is TGTGCCAGCAGCCAAGATCTCGGGGGGAGGGATGGCTACACCTTC.

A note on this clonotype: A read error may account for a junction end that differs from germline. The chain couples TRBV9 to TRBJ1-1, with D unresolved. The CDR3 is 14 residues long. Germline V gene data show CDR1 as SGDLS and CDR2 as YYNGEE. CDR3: CASSVDRRGDRAFF. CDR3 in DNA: TGCGCCAGCAGCGTAGACCGACGTGGGGATCGGGCTTTCTTT.

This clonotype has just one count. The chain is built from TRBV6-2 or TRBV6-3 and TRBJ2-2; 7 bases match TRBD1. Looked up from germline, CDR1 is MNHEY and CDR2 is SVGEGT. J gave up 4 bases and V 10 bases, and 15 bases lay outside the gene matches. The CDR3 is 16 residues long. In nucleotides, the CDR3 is TGTGCCACCAGCAGACCGCGAGACAGGGTCACCGGGGAGCTGTTTTTT. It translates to CATSRPRDRVTGELFF.

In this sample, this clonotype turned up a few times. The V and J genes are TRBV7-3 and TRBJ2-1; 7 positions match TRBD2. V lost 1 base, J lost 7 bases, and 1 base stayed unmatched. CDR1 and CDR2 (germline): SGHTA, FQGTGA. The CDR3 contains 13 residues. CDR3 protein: CASSLRRGNEQFF. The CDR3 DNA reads TGTGCCAGCAGCTTAAGGCGGGGGAATGAGCAGTTCTTC. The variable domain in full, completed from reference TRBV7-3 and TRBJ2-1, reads GAGVSQTPSNKVTEKGKYVELRCDPISGHTALYWYRQSLGQGPEFLIYFQGTGAADDSGLPNDRFFAVRPEGSVSTLKIQRTERGDSAVYLCASSLRRGNEQFFGPGTRLTVL.

CDR3: CASSLRSAGLNEQYF. The CDR3 nucleotides read TGTGCCAGCAGCTTAAGATCAGCGGGGCTCAATGAGCAGTACTTC. The genes are TRBV7-3 and TRBJ2-1; 7 nucleotides line up with TRBD2. With the DNA end fitting TRBJ2-7 better, the J assignment may be wrong. Germline CDR1 is SGHTA and CDR2 is FQGTGA. The CDR3 spans 15 residues.

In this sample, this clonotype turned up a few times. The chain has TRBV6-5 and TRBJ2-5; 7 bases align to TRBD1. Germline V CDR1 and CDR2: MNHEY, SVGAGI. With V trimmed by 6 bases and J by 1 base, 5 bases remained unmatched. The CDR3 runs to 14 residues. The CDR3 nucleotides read TGTGCCAGCAGGCCCGGGACAGTCCAAGAGACCCAGTACTTC. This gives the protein CASRPGTVQETQYF.

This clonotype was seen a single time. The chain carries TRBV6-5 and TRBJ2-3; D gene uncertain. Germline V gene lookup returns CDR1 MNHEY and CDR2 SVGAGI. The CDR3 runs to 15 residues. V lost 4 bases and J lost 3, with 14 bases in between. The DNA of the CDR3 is TGTGCCAGCAGTTGCTCGCCCAGGTCAACAGATACGCAGTATTTT. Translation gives CASSCSPRSTDTQYF.

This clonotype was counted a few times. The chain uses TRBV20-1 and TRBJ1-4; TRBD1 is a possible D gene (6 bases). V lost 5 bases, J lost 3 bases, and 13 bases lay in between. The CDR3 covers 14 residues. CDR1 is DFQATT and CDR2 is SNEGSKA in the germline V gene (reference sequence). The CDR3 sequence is CSAWAGAPNEKLFF. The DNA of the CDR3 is TGCAGTGCTTGGGCAGGGGCCCCTAATGAAAAACTGTTTTTT.

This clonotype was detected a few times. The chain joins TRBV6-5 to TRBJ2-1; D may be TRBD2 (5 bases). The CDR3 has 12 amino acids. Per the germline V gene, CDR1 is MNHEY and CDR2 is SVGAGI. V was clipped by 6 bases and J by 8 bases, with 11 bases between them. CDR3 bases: TGTGCCAGCAGCCGGGGTATGGATGAGCAGTTCTTC. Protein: CASSRGMDEQFF.

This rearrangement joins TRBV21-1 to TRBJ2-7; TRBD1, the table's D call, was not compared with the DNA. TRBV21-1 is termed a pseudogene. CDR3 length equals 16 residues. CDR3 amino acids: CASSKSDREFSYEQYF. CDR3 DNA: TGTGCCAGCAGCAAATCGGACAGGGAGTTTTCCTACGAGCAGTACTTC.

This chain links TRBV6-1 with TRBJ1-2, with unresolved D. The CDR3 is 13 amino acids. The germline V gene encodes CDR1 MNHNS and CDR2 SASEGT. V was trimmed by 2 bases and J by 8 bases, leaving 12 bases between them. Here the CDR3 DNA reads TGTGCCAGCAGTGAAAGTGGGAGGAGCGGCTACACCTTC. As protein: CASSESGRSGYTF.

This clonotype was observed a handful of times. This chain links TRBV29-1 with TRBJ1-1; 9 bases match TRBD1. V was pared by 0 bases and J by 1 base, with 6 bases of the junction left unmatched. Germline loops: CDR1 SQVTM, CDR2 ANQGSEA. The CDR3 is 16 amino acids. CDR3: CSVEDRRTGENTEAFF. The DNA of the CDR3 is TGCAGCGTTGAAGATCGCCGGACAGGGGAGAACACTGAAGCTTTCTTT.

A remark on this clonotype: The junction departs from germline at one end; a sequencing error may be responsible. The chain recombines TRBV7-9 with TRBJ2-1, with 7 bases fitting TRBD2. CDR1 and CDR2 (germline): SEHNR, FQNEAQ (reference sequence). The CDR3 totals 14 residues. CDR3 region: CASSLAGREDEQFF. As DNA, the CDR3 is TGTGCCAGCAGCTTAGCTGGTCGGGAGGATGAGCAGTTTTTC.

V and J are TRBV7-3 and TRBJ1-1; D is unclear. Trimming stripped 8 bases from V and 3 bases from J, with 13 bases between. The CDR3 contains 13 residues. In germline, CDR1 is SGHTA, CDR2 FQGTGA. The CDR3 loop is CASGPRGDTEAFF. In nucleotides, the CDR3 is TGTGCCAGCGGACCTAGAGGTGACACTGAAGCTTTCTTT.

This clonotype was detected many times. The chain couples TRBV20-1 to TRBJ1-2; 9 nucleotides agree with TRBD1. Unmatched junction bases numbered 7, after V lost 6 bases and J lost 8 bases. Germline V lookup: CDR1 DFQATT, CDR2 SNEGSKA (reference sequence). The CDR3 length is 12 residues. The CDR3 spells CSAPRTGVGYTF. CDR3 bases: TGCAGTGCCCCAAGGACAGGGGTCGGCTACACCTTC.

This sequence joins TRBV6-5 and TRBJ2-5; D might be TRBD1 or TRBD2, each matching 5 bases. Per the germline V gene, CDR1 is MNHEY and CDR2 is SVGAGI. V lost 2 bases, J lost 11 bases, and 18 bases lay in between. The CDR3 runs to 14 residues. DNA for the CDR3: TGTGCCAGCAGTTACGGGACCGTATACAATGAGCAGTACTTC. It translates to CASSYGTVYNEQYF.

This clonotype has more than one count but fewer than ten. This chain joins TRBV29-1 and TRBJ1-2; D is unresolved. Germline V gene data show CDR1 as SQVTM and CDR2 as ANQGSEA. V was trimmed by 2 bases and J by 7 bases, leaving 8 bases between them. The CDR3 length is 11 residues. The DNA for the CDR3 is TGCAGCGTTGAAACCCGGACTGGCTACACCTTC. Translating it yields CSVETRTGYTF. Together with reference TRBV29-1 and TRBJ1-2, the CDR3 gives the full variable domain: SAVISQKPSRDICQRGTSLTIQCQVDSQVTMMFWYRQQPGQSLTLIATANQGSEATYESGFVIDKFPISRPNLTFSTLTVSNMSPEDSSIYLCSVETRTGYTFGSGTRLTVV.